This TCR beta chain was documented in a study of PD-L1 blockade in urothelial cancer. Across the whole study: Atezolizumab therapy began for patients in 2014, dosed at 1,200 mg intravenously every 3 weeks. The number of prior chemotherapy regimens per patient was 0 to 3. Reported median T cell count for blood samples was 110,000 to 150,000.

Time point denoted: pretreatment peripheral blood. This CDR3 spans 9 amino acids. The protocol was immunoSEQ multiplex PCR, while the TCRdb copy is restricted to in-frame clones and leaves out a portion. Of some 43,000 clones listed, around 81% are singletons. Points from the study as a whole: When pretreatment blood TCR clonality was below the median, it predicted better survival.

As concerns this clone: Antigen specificity is unknown.

The chain is built from TRBV21-1 and TRBJ2-2; whether TRBD1, the table's D call, matches the DNA was not checked. TRBV21-1 is a known pseudogene. The sample was PBMCs, taken around atezolizumab (anti-PD-L1) treatment. This receptor was taken from a man in his 60s with urothelial cancer. The CDR3 DNA reads TGTGCCAGCAGCAGGGCGCTGTTTTTT. Amino acid sequence: CASSRALFF.